This T cell receptor (beta chain) appears in the sequencing data of a study of T cell repertoires in cytomegalovirus infection. Study-wide background: Public TCR beta signatures marked donors with CMV infection and the matching HLA.

Study-wide findings and caveats: Cumulated frequencies of public TCR beta families served to identify carriers of CMV plus the relevant HLA. HLA-C-restricted CMV clonotypes gave the most frequent clonotype in two of eight donors.

From the reads, TCRdb called clonotypes with MiXCR, one entry per CDR3 protein. The sample gives around 170,000 distinct CDR3 sequences, about a sixth of which show up once; around a sixth is in the top ten. With respect to this clonotype: Its antigen is as yet unknown.

Per the germline V gene, CDR1 is MGHDK and CDR2 is SYGVNS. The V end lost 7 bases, the J end lost 3 bases, and 12 bases lay between the germline ends. This CDR3 has 13 residues. The clonotype originates from a human donor in good health (CMV status not recorded). Some clones in this sample may be carry-over from other donors' samples. This chain links TRBV25-1 with TRBJ1-2, with a possible D match to TRBD1 (6 bases). Sequenced sample: CD8+ T cells from PBMCs. This CDR3 reads CASKQDRHYGYTF. The CDR3 bases are TGTGCCAGCAAGCAGGACAGACACTATGGCTACACCTTC.